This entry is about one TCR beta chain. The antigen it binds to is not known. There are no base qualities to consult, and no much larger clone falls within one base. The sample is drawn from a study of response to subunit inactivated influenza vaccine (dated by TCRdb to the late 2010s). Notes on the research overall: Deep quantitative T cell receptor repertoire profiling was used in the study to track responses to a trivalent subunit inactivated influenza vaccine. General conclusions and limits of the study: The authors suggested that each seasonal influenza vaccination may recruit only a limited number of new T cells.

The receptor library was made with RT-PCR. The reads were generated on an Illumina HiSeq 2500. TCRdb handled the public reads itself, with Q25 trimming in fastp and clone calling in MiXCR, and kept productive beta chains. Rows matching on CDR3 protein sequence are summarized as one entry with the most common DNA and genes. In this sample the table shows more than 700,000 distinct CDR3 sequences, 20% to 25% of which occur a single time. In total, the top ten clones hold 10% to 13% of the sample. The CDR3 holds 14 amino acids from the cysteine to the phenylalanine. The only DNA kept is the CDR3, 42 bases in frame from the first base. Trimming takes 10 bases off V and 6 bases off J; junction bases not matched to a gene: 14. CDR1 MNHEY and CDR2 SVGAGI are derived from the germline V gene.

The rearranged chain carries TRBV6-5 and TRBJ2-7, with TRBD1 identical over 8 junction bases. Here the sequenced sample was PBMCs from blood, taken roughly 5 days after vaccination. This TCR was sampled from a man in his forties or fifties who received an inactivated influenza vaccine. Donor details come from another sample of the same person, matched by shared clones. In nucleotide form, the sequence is TGTGCCACCGTTAACGGGCAGGGGGCCGGCGAGCAGTACTTC. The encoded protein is CATVNGQGAGEQYF.